This TCR beta chain derives from a study of vaccination and CD4 T cells after COVID-19. Described treatment: approximately 9-day PBMC culture with coronavirus spike peptide pools or control peptides (ViraFEST assay). On this clonotype itself: Its antigen is currently unknown.

Scientists ran DNA taken from cultured CD4+ T cells through the Oncomine TCR Beta short-read assay for sequencing. TCRdb itself ran the PCR reads through MiXCR, one entry per CDR3 protein. The profile shows over 8,500 distinct CDR3 sequences, 65% to 70% of them singletons. The CDR3 consists of 13 residues. V was shortened by 7 bases and J by 0 bases, with 9 bases between the two germline ends. From germline, CDR1 is MDHEN and CDR2 SYDVKM. The rearrangement uses TRBV28 and TRBJ1-1; D perhaps matches TRBD1 (5 bases). The receptor was derived from a human donor who had recovered from COVID-19. The sequences come from CD4+ T cells from blood, cultured in vitro, collected before SARS-CoV-2 vaccination. In DNA form, the CDR3 reads TGTGCCAGCACCGCGACAGTGAACACTGAAGCTTTCTTT. Translated: CASTATVNTEAFF.